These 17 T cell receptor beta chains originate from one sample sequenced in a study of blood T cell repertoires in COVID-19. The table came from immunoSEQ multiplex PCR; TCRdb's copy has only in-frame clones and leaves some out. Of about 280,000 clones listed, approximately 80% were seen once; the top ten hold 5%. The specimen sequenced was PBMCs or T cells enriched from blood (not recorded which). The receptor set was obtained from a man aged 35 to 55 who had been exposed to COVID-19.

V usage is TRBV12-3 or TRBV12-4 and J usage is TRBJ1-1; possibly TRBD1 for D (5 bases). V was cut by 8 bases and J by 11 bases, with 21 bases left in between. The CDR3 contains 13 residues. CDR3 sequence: CASSPGTGLKAFF. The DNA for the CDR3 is TGTGCCAGCTCGCCCGGAACGGGACTAAAGGCTTTCTTT.

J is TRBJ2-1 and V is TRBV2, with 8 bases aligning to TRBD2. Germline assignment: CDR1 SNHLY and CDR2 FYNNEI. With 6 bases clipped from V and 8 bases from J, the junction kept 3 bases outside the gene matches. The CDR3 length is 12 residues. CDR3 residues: CASSGRGHEQFF. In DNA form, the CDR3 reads TGTGCCAGCAGCGGGAGGGGCCATGAGCAGTTCTTC.

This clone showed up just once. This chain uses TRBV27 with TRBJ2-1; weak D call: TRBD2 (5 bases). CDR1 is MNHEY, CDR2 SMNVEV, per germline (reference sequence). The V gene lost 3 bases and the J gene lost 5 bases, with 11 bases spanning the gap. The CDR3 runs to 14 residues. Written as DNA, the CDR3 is TGTGCCAGCAGTTTCATGACTATTGACAATGAGCAGTTCTTC. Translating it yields CASSFMTIDNEQFF.

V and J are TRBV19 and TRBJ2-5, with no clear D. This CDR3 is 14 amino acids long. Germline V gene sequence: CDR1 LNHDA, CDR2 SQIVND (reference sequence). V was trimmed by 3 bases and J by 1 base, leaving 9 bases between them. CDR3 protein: CASSIELVQETQYF. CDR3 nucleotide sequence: TGTGCCAGTAGTATTGAGCTAGTCCAAGAGACCCAGTACTTC. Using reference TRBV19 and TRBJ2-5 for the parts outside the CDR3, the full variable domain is DGGITQSPKYLFRKEGQNVTLSCEQNLNHDAMYWYRQDPGQGLRLIYYSQIVNDFQKGDIAEGYSVSREKKESFPLTVTSAQKNPTAFYLCASSIELVQETQYFGPGTRLLVL.

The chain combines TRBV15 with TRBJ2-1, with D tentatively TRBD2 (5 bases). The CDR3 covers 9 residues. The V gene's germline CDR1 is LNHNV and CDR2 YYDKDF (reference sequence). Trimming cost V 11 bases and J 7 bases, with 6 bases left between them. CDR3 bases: TGTGCCGCGGGTAATGAGCAGTTCTTC. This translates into CAAGNEQFF.

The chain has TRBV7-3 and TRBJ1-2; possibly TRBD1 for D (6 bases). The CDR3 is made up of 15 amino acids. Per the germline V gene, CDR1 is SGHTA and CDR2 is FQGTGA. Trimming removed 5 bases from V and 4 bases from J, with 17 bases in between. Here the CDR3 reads CASSPRGGSSYGYTF. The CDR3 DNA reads TGTGCCAGCAGCCCTAGAGGGGGTTCTAGCTATGGCTACACCTTC.

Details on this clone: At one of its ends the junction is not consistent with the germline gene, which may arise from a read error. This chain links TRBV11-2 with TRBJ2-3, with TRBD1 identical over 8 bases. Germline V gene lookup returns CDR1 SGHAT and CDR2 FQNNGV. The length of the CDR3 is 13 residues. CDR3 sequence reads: CASSLGRDRRPGF. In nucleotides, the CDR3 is TGTGCCAGCAGCTTAGGGAGGGACAGGCGCCCGGGTTTT.

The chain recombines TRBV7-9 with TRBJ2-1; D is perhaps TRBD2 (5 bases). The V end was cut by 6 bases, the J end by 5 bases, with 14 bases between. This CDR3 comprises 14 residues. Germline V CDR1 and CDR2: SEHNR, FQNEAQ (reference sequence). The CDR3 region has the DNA TGTGCCAGCAGTCGGATCCGGGGAAACAATGAGCAGTTCTTC. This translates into CASSRIRGNNEQFF.

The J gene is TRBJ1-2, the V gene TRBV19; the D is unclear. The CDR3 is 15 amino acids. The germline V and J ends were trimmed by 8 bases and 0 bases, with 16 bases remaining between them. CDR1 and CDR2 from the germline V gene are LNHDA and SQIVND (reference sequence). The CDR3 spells CASHAATAANYGYTF. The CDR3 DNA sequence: TGTGCCAGTCATGCGGCGACGGCGGCTAACTATGGCTACACCTTC.

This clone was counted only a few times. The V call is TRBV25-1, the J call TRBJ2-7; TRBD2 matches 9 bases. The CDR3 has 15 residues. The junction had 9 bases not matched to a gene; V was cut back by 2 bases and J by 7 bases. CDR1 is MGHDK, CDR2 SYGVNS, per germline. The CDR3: CASSERSGGLREQYF. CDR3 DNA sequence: TGTGCCAGCAGTGAACGAAGCGGGGGGCTTCGGGAGCAGTACTTC.

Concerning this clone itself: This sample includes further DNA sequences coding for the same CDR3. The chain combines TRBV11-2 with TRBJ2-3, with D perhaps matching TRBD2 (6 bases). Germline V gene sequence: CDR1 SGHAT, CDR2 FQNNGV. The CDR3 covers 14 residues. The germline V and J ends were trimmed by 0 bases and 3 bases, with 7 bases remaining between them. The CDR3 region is CASSLDRGTDTQYF. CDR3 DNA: TGTGCCAGCAGCTTAGATCGGGGGACAGATACGCAGTATTTT.

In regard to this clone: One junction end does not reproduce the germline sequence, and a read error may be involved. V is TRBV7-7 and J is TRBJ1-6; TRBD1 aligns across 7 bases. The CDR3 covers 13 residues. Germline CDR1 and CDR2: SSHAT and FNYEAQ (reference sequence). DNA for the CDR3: TGTGCTAGCAGCAGGGACAGAAATTCACCCCTCCACTTT. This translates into CASSRDRNSPLHF.

CDR3 sequence reads: CASSPEGLATYEQYF. DNA of the CDR3: TGCGCCAGCAGCCCGGAGGGTTTAGCAACCTACGAGCAGTACTTC. This chain connects TRBV5-1 to TRBJ2-7, with D possibly TRBD2 on 6 matching bases. Germline V gene lookup returns CDR1 SGHRS and CDR2 YFSETQ. Trimming shortened V by 4 bases and J by 2 bases, and 16 bases separated the two germline ends. The CDR3 has 15 amino acids.

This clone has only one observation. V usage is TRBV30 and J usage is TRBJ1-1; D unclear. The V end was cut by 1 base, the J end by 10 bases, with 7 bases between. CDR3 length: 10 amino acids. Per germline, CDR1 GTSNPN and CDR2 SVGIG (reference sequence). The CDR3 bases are TGTGCCTGGAGTGACCCGGTAGCTTTCTTT. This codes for CAWSDPVAFF.

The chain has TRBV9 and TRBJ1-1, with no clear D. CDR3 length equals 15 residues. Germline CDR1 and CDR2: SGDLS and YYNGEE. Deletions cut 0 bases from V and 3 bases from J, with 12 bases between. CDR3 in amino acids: CASSVVGSIHTEAFF. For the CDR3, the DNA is TGTGCCAGCAGCGTAGTGGGCAGCATACACACTGAAGCTTTCTTT.

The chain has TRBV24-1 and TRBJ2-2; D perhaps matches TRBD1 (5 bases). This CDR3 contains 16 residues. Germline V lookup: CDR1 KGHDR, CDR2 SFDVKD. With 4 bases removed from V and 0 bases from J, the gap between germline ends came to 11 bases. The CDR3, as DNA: TGTGCCACCAGTGACCCCGCAGGGCCGAACACCGGGGAGCTGTTTTTT. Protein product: CATSDPAGPNTGELFF.

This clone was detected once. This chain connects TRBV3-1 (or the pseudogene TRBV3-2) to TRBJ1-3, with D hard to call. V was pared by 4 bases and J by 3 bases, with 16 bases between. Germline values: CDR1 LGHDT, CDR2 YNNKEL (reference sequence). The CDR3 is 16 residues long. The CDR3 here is CASSRAGGLSGNTIYF. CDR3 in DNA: TGTGCCAGCAGCCGGGCCGGTGGTCTGAGTGGAAACACCATATATTTT.